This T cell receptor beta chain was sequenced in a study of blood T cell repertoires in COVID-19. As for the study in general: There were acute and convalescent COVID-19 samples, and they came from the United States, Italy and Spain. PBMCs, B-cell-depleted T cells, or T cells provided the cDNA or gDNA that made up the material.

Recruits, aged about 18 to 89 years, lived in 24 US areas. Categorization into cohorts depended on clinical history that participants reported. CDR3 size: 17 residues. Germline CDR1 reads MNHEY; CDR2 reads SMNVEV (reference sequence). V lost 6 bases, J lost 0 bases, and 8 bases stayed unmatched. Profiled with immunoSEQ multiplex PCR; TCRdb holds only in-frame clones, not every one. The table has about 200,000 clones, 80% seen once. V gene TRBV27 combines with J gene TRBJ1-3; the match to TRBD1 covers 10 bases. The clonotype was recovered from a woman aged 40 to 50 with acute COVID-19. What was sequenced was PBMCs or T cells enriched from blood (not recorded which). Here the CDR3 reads CASRWDRGGASGNTIYF. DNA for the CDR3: TGTGCCAGCAGATGGGACAGGGGAGGTGCCTCTGGAAACACCATATATTTT.